This record looks at one T cell receptor beta chain sequence and its context. In the authors' methods: From reference gene primer amplification, estimates of nucleated cell counts were derived. The table came from immunoSEQ multiplex PCR; TCRdb's copy has only in-frame clones and leaves some out. The DNA gave D and trimming, while V, J and clone size come from that table. Among around 150,000 clones, about three quarters were seen once, and the ten largest hold 3.5% to 5%. V lost 1 base and J lost 1, with 11 bases in between. The CDR3 totals 16 residues. The germline V gene has CDR1 SEHNR and CDR2 FQNEAQ (reference sequence). The record originates from a study of blood T cell repertoires in COVID-19. Study in general: COVID-19 samples, acute and convalescent, were from the United States, Italy and Spain. The analysed material was cDNA or gDNA that came from T cells, B-cell-depleted T cells, or PBMCs.

The source is a woman older than 75 with active or convalescent COVID-19. The specimen was peripheral blood. The chain couples TRBV7-9 to TRBJ1-5, with D possibly being TRBD1 (6 bases). CDR3 coding DNA: TGTGCCAGCAGCTTAGGTACAGGGCTAAGCAATCAGCCCCAGCATTTT. Translating gives CASSLGTGLSNQPQHF.